Sequencing of this T cell receptor beta chain was carried out in a study of T cell responses to AZD1222 COVID-19 vaccine (dated by TCRdb to about 2021). General notes on the study: A total of approximately 240 trial participants underwent TCR sequencing, of whom roughly 210 had received two doses of AZD1222 and approximately 25 had received two doses of the MenACWY control vaccine. Trial participants were enrolled by age into subgroups of 18-55, 56-69 and 70-plus years, and roughly 150, 30 and 60 TCR-sequenced participants, respectively, were included in these subgroups. General study outcomes and caveats: After two AZD1222 doses, both the breadth and the depth of spike-specific TCRs were significantly higher than at day 0 and than in MenACWY recipients. Participants were mostly white British and included more females than males, and it was suggested by the authors that clonal diversity may have been underestimated. Reportedly, almost half of the unique spike-specific TCRs recognized epitopes lying outside the regions that are mutated in the B.1.351 and B.1.1.7 variants. Because no day 14 peak-response samples were available, the repertoires could be characterized only after the peak T cell response. In the small 56-69-year group, the increase in depth fell short of significance, most likely because of low power. CD4 TCRs associated with the vaccine covered the entire spike protein, and the dominant responses were in regions 160-218 and 743-854. Conclusions about previously exposed vaccinees were limited because only six AZD1222 recipients were SARS-CoV-2 seropositive at baseline.

Interpreted using the paper, the time point label stands for: about 28 days (+/-7) after the second vaccine dose. AZD1222 recipients with second doses at about 4 weeks or about 12 weeks were pooled, because spike-specific TCR depth and breadth did not differ between schedules. Vaccinee samples were obtained from the UK trials COV001 and COV002, which included a single-blind randomized controlled phase 2/3 trial of AZD1222 (ChAdOx1 nCoV-19) in healthy adults. Trial participant PBMC samples were collected at day 0 and day 28 after the second dose for TCRbeta chain sequencing. Of note for this clone: The clone's antigen remains unknown. No quality values exist for individual bases; no much larger clone is one base distant.

Looking up the germline V gene (reference sequence) yields CDR1 DFQATT and CDR2 SNEGSKA. The CDR3 has 11 amino acids, counting the end cysteine and phenylalanine. Kept here is only the CDR3 DNA, which spans 33 bases and is read in frame from base 1. A distance of 10 bases separates the germline ends of V and J, which lose 3 bases and 10 bases respectively. The CDR3 regions of human TCRbeta chains were analyzed by immunosequencing. From the authors' description of their analysis: Repertoire TCRs were checked for matches against a reference library of SARS-CoV-2-specific TCRs that had been generated using the MIRA antigen-specificity platform. Breadth was defined as the fraction of unique TCRs that were SARS-CoV-2-associated. Depth was defined as the fraction of total T cells that were SARS-CoV-2-associated. Using the MIRA data, each spike-specific TCR was assigned both to the spike region to which the TCR was reactive and to a CD4 or CD8 class. Log10-transformed breadth and depth values were compared by one-way ANOVA with Sidak's multiple comparisons tests. As stored in TCRdb, this immuneACCESS dataset retains in-frame rearrangements with V and J assigned. A fraction of the clones does not appear; measured against another copy, unresolved V genes explain less than half of the discrepancy, and the remainder lacks a known reason. The V and J calls and the clone size are those of that table, but D and trimming were determined from the DNA. The sample table holds 65,000 to 95,000 clones, of which approximately 85% were seen once. The biggest ten clones account for about 10% of the sample.

Recombination connected TRBV20-1 to TRBJ2-1, with no confidently assigned D gene. The clonotype was recovered from an adult who received the AZD1222 COVID-19 vaccine. Sample: peripheral blood, taken 28 days after the second AZD1222 dose. The nucleotides read TGCAGTGCTAGTAGGAATAACGAGCAGTTCTTC. Translated, it gives CSASRNNEQFF.